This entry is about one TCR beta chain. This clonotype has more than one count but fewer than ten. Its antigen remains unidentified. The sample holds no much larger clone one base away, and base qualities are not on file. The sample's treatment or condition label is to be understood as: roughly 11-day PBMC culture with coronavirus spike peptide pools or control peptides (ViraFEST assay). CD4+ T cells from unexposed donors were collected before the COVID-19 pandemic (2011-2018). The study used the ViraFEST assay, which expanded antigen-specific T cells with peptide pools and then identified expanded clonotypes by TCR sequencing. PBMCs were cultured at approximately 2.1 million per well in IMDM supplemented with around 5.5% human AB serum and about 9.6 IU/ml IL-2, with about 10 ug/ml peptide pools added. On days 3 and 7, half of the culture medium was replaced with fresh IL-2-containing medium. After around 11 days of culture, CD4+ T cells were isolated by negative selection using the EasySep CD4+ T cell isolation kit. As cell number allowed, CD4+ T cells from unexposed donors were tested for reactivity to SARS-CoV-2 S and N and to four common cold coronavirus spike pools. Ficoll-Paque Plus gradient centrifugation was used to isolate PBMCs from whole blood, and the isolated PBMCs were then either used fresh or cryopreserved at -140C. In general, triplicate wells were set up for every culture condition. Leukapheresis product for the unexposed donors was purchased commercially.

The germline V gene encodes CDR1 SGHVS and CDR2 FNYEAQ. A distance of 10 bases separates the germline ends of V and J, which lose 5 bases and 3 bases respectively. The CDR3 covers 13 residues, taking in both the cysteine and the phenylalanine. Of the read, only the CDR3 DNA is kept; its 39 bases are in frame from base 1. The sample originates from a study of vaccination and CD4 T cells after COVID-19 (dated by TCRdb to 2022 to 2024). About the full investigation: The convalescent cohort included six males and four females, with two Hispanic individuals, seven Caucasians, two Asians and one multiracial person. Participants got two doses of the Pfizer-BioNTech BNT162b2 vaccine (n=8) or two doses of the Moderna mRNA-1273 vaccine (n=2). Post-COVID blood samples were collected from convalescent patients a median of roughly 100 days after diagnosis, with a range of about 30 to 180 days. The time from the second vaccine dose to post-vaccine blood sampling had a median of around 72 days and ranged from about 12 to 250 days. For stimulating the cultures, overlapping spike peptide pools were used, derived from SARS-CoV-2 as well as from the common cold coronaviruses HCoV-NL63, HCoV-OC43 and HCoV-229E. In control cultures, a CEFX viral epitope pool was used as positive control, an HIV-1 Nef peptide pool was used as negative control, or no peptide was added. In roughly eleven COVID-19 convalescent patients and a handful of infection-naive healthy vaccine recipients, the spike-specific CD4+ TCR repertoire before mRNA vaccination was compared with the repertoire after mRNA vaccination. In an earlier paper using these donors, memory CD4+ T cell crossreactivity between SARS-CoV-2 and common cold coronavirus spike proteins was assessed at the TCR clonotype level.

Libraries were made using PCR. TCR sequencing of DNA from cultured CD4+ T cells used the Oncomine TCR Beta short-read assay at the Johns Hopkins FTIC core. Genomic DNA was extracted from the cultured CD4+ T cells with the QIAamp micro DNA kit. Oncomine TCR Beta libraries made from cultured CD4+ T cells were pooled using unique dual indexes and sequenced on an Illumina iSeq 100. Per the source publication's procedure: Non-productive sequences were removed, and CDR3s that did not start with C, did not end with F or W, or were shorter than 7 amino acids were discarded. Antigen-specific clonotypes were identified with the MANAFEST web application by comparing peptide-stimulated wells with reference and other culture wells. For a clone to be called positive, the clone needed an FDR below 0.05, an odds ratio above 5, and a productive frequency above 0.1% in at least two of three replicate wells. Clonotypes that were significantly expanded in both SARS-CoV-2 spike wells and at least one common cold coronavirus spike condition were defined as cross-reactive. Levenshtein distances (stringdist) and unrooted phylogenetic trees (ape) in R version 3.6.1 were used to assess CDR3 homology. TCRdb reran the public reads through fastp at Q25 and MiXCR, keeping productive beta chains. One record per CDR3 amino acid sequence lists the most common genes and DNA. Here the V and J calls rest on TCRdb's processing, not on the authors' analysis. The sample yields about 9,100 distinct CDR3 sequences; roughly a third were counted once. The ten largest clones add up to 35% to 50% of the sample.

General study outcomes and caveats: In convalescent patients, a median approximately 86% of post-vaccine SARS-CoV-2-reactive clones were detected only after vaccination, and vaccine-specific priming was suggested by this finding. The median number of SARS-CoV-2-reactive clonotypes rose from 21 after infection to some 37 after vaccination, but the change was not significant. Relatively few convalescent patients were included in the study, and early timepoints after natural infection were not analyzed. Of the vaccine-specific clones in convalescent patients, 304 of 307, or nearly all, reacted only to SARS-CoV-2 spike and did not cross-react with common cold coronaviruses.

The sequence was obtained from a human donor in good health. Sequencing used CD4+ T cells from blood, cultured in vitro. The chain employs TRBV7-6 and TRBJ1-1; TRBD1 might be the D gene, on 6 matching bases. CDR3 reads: CASSQDSYTEAFF. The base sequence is TGTGCCAGCAGCCAGGACAGCTACACTGAAGCTTTCTTT.